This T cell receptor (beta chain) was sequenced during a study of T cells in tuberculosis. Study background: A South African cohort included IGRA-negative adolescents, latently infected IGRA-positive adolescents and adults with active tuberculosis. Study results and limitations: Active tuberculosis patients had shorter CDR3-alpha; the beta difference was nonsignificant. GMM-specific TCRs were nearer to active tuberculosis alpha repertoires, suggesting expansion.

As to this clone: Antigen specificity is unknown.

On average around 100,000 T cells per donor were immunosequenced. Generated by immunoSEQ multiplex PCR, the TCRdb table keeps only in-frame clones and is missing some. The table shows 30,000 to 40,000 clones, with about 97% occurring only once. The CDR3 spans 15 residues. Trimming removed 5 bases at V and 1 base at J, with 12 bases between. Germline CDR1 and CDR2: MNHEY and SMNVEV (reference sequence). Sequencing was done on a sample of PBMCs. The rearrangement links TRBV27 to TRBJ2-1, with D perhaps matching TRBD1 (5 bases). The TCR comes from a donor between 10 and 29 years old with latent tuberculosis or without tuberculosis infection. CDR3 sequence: CASSPRVTSYNEQFF. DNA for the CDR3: TGTGCCAGCAGTCCCAGGGTAACTTCCTACAATGAGCAGTTCTTC.